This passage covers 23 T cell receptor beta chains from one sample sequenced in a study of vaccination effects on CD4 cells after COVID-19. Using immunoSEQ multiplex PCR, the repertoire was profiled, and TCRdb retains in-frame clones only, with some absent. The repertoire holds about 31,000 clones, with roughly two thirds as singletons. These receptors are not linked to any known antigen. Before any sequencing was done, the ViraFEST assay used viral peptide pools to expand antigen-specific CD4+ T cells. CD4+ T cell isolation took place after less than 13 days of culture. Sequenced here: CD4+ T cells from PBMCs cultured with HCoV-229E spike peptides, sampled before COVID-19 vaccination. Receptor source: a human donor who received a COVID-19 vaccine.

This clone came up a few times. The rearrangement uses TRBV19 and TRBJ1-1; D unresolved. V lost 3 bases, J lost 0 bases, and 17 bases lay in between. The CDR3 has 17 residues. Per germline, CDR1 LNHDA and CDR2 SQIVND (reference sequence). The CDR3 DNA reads TGTGCCAGTAGTATGCCCACCTTGCAACGGTTGAACACTGAAGCTTTCTTT. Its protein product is CASSMPTLQRLNTEAFF.

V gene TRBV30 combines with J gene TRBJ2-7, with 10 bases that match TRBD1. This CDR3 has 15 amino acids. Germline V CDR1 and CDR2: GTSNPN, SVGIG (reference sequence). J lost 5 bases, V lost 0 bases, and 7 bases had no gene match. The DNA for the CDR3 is TGTGCCTGGAGTGTACTGGGACAGGGGTCACACGAGCAGTACTTC. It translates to CAWSVLGQGSHEQYF.

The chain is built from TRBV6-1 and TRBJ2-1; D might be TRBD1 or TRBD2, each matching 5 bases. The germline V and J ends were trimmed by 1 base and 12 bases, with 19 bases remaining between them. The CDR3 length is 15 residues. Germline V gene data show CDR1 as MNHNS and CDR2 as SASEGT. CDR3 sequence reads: CASSEDRAVIGGQFF. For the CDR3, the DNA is TGTGCCAGCAGTGAAGATAGGGCGGTTATTGGGGGGCAGTTCTTC.

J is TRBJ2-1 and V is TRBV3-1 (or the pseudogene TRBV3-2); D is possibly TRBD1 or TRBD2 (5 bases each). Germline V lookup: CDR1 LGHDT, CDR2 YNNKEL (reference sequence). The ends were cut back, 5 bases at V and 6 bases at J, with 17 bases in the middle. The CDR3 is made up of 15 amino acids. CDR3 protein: CASSYRDPAANEQFF. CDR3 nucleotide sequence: TGTGCCAGCAGCTATCGGGACCCGGCAGCCAATGAGCAGTTCTTC.

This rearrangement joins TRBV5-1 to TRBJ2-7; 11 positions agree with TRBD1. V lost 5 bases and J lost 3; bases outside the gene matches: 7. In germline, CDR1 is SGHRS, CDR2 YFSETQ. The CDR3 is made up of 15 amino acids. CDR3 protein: CASRWGQGGDYEQYF. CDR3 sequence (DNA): TGCGCCAGCAGATGGGGACAGGGGGGGGACTACGAGCAGTACTTC.

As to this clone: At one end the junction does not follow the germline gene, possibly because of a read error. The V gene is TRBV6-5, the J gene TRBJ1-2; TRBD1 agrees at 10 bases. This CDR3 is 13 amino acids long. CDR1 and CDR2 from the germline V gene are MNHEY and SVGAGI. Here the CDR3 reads CASSYRDGDRGFF. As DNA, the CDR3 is TGTGCCAGCAGTTACCGCGACGGGGACAGGGGATTCTTC.

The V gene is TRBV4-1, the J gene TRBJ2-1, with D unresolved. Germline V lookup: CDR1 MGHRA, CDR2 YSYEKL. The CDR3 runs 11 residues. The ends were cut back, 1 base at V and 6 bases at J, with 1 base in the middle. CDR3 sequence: CASSQANEQFF. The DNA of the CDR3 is TGCGCCAGCAGCCAAGCCAATGAGCAGTTCTTC.

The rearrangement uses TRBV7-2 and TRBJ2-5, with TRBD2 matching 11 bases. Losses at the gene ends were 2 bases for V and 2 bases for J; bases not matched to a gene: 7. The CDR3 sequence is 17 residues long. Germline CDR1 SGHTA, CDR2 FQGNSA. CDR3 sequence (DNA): TGTGCCAGCAGCTTAAATGTACTAGCGGGGGTTCAAGAGACCCAGTACTTC. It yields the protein CASSLNVLAGVQETQYF.

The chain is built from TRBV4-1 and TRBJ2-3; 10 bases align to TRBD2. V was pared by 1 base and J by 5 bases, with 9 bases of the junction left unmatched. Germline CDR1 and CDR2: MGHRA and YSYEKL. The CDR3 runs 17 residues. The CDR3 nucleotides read TGCGCCAGCAGCCAAGGGAAAGCGGGAGGGGGAGGAGATACGCAGTATTTT. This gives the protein CASSQGKAGGGGDTQYF.

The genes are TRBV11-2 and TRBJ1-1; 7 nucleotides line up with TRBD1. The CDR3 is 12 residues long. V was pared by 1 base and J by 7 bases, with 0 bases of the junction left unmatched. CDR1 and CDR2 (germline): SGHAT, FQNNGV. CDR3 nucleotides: TGTGCCAGCAGCTTAGGACAGGGTGAAGCTTTCTTT. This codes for CASSLGQGEAFF.

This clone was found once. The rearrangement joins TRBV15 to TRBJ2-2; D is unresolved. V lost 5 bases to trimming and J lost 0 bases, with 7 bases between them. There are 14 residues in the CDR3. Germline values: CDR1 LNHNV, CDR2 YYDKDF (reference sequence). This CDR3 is CATSRAANTGELFF. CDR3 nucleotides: TGTGCCACCAGCCGGGCGGCGAACACCGGGGAGCTGTTTTTT.

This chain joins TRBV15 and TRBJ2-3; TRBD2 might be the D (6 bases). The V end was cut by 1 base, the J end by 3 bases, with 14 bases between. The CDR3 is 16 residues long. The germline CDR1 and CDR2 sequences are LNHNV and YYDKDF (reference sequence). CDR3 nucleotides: TGTGCCACCAGCAGAGCGCGGGGCCGAGGAACAGATACGCAGTATTTT. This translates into CATSRARGRGTDTQYF.

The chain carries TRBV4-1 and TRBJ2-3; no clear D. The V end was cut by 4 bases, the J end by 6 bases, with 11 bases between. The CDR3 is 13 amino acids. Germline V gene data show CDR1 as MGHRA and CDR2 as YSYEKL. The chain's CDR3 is CASSPSGRDTQYF. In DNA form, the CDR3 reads TGCGCCAGCAGCCCCAGTGGTAGGGATACGCAGTATTTT.

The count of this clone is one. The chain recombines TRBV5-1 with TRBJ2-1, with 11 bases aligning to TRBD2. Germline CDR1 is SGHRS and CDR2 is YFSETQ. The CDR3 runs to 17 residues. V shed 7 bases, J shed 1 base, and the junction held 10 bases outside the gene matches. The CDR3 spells CASRRLSGGDSYNEQFF. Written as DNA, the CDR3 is TGCGCCAGCCGACGGCTTAGCGGGGGGGATTCCTACAATGAGCAGTTCTTC.

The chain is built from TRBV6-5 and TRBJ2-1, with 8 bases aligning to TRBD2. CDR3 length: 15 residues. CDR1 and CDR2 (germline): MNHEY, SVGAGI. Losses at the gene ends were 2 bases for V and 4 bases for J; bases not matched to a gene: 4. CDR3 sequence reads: CASSYERGIYNEQFF. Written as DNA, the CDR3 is TGTGCCAGCAGTTACGAGCGGGGGATTTACAATGAGCAGTTCTTC.

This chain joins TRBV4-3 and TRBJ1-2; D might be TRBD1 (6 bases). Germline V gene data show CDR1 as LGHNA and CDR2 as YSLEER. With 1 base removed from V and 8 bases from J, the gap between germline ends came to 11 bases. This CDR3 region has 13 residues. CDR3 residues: CASSQVGGLGYTF. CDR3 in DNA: TGCGCCAGCAGCCAAGTTGGGGGGCTGGGCTACACCTTC.

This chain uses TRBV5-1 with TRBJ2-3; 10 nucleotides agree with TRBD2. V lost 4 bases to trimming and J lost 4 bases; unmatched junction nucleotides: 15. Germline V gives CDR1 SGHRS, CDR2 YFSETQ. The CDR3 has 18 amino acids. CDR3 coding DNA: TGCGCCAGCAGCCTCAAACCCTCTAGCGGGAGAGGTGCAGATACGCAGTATTTT. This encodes CASSLKPSSGRGADTQYF.

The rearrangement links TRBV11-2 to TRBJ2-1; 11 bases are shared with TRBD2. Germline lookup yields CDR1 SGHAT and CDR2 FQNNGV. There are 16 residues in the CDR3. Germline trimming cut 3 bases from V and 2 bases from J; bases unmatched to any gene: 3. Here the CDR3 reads CASSLLAGGPYNEQFF. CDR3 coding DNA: TGTGCCAGCAGCTTGTTAGCGGGAGGGCCCTACAATGAGCAGTTCTTC.

The CDR3 DNA reads TGTGCCAGCAGGGGGTATAATTCACCCCTCCACTTT. This translates into CASRGYNSPLHF. The J gene is TRBJ1-6, the V gene TRBV6-9; D remains unclear. The CDR3 covers 12 residues. Deletions cut 6 bases from V and 4 bases from J, with 4 bases between. Germline-derived CDR1 and CDR2 are MNHGY and SVAAGI.

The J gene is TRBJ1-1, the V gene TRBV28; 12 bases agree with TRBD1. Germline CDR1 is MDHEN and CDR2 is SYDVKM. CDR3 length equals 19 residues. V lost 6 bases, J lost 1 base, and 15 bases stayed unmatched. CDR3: CASSQNKMGQGAGNTEAFF. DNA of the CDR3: TGTGCCAGCAGCCAAAACAAAATGGGACAGGGGGCAGGGAACACTGAAGCTTTCTTT.

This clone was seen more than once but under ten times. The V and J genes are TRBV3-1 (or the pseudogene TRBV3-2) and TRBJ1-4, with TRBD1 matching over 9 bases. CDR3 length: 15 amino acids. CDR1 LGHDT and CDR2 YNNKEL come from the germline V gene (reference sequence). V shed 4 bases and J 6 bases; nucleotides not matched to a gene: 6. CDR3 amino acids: CASSLTGGGDEKLFF. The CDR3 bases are TGTGCCAGCAGCCTCACAGGGGGCGGGGATGAAAAACTGTTTTTT.

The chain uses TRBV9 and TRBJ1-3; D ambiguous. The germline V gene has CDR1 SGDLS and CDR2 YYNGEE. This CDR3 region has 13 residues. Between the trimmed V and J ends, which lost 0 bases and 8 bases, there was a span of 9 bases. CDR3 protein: CASSVASEDTIYF. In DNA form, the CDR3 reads TGTGCCAGCAGCGTAGCTTCCGAGGACACCATATATTTT.

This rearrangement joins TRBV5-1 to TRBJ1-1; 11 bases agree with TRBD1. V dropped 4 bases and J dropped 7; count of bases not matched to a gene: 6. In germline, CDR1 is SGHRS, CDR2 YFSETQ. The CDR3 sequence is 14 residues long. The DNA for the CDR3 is TGCGCCAGCAGCGGAGGGACAGGGGGTGGTGAAGCTTTCTTT. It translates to CASSGGTGGGEAFF.